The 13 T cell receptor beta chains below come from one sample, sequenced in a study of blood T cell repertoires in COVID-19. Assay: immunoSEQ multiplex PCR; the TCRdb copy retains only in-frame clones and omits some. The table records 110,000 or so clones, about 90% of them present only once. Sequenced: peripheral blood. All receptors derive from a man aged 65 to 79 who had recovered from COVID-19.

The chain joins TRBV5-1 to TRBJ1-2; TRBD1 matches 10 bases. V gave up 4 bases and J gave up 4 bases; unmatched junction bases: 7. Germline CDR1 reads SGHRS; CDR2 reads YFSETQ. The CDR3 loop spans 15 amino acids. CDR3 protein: CASSLTGGFFYGYTF. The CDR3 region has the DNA TGCGCCAGCAGCCTGACAGGGGGCTTTTTCTATGGCTACACCTTC.

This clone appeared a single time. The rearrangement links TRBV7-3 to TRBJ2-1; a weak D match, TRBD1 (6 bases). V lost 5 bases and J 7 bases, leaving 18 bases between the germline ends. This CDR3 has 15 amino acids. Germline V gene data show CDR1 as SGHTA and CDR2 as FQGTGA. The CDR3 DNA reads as TGTGCCAGCAGCCCATCTCGGACAGATTTGAATGAGCAGTTCTTC. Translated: CASSPSRTDLNEQFF.

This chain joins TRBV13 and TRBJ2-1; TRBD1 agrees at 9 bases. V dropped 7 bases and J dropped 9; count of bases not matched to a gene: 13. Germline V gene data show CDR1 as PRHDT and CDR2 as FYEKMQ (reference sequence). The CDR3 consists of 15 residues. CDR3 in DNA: TGTGCCAGCAACCGCCGGGACAGGGTGTGGGGTGAGCAGTTCTTC. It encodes CASNRRDRVWGEQFF.

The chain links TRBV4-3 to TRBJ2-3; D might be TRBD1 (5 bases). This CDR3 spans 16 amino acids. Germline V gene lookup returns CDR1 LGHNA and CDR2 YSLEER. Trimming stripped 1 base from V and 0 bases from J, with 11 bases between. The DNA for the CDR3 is TGCGCCAGCAGCCAAGCGGACACCCCCAGCACAGATACGCAGTATTTT. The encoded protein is CASSQADTPSTDTQYF.

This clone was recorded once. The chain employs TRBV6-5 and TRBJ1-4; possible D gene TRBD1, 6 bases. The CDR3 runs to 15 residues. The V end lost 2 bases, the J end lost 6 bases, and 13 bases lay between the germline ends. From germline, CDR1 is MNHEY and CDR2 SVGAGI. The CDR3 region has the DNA TGTGCCAGCAGTTACACCACGGACAGCTATGAAAAACTGTTTTTT. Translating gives CASSYTTDSYEKLFF.

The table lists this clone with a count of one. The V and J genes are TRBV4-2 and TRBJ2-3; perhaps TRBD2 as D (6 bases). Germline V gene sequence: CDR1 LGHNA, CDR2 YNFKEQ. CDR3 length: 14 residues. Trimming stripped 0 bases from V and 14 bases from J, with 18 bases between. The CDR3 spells CASSQDHGRGTWYF. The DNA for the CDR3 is TGTGCCAGCAGCCAAGACCACGGGCGGGGTACGTGGTATTTT.

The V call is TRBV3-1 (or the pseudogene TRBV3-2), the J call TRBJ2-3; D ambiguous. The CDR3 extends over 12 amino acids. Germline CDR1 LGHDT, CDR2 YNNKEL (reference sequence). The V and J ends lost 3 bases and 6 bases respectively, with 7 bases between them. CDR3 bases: TGTGCCAGCAGCCACTCCGGGGATACGCAGTATTTT. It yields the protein CASSHSGDTQYF.

DNA for the CDR3: TGTGCCACCAGAGCGCCCCAGGGGGATCCCTACGAGCAGTACTTC. Encoded protein: CATRAPQGDPYEQYF. This rearrangement joins TRBV15 to TRBJ2-7; 7 nucleotides match TRBD1. The CDR3 totals 15 residues. Trimming at V came to 6 bases and at J to 2 bases, leaving 10 bases not matched to a gene. Per the germline V gene, CDR1 is LNHNV and CDR2 is YYDKDF (reference sequence).

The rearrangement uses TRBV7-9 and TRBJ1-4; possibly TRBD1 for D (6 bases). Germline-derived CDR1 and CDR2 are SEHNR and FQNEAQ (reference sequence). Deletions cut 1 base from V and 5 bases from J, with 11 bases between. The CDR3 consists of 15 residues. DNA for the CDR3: TGTGCCAGCAGCTTAGGCGTGCAGGGGAATGAAAAACTGTTTTTT. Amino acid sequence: CASSLGVQGNEKLFF.

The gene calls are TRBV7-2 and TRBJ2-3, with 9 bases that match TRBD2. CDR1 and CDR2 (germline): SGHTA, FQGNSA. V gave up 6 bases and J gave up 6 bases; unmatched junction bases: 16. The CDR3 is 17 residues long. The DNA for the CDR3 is TGTGCCAGCAGTTTGAAAACCGGGACTAGCTCATCCGATACGCAGTATTTT. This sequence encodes CASSLKTGTSSSDTQYF.

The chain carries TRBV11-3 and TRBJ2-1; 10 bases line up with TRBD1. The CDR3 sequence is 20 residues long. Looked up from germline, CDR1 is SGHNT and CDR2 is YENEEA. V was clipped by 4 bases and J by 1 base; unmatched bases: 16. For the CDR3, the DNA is TGTGCCAGCAGCTCCCGGGCCGGGACAGGGGCCGCCATTTCCTACAATGAGCAGTTCTTC. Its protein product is CASSSRAGTGAAISYNEQFF.

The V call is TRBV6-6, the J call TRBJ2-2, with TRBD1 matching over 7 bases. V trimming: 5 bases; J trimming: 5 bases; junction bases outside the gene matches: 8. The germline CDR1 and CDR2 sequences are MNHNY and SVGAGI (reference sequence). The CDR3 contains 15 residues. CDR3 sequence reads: CASSHGTVGTGELFF. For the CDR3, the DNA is TGTGCCAGCAGTCACGGGACAGTTGGAACCGGGGAGCTGTTTTTT.

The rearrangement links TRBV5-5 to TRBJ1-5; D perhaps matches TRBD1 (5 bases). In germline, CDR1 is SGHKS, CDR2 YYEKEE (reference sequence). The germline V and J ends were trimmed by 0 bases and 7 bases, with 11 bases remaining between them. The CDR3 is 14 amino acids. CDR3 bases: TGTGCCAGCAGCTTGGAAACAGGAGGGCAGCCCCAGCATTTT. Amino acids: CASSLETGGQPQHF.